Each of the 18 T cell receptor beta chains below was sequenced from the same sample in a study of blood T cell repertoires in COVID-19. The repertoire was sequenced with immunoSEQ multiplex PCR; TCRdb's copy has only in-frame clones and lacks some. The sample has approximately 300,000 clones; 90% are singletons. The sample taken for sequencing was peripheral blood. The source is a woman in her twenties or thirties with COVID-19, enrolled during active disease.

The CDR3 sequence is CASSSTGASYEQYF. CDR3 nucleotide sequence: TGTGCCAGCAGCTCGACAGGGGCGAGCTACGAGCAGTACTTC. The V gene is TRBV7-9, the J gene TRBJ2-7; 8 bases are a match to TRBD1. V trimming: 4 bases; J trimming: 3 bases; junction bases outside the gene matches: 5. Per the germline V gene, CDR1 is SEHNR and CDR2 is FQNEAQ (reference sequence). The CDR3 sequence is 14 residues long.

The chain recombines TRBV28 with TRBJ1-2; tentatively, D is TRBD1 (5 bases). CDR1 is MDHEN and CDR2 is SYDVKM in the germline V gene. V lost 11 bases to trimming and J lost 3 bases, with 19 bases between them. This CDR3 has 14 residues. Written as DNA, the CDR3 is TGTGCCGCAAGTTGGGCAGGGAGGGACTATGGCTACACCTTC. This encodes CAASWAGRDYGYTF.

The rearrangement joins TRBV19 to TRBJ1-5; the D gene is possibly TRBD1 (5 bases). V dropped 4 bases and J dropped 0 bases, with 13 bases sitting between them. CDR1 is LNHDA, CDR2 SQIVND, per germline (reference sequence). The CDR3 loop spans 16 amino acids. This chain's CDR3 is CASSKGSSYSNQPQHF. The CDR3 bases are TGTGCCAGTAGTAAGGGGTCCTCCTATAGCAATCAGCCCCAGCATTTT.

The V call is TRBV9, the J call TRBJ2-3, with 7 bases fitting TRBD2. Germline assignment: CDR1 SGDLS and CDR2 YYNGEE. The CDR3 totals 15 residues. Trimming cost V 0 bases and J 6 bases; bases outside gene matches: 7. The CDR3 loop reads CASSVEPGLRDTQYF. The CDR3 DNA follows: TGTGCCAGCAGCGTAGAGCCGGGACTACGGGATACGCAGTATTTT. Together with reference TRBV9 and TRBJ2-3, the CDR3 gives the full variable domain: DSGVTQTPKHLITATGQRVTLRCSPRSGDLSVYWYQQSLDQGLQFLIQYYNGEERAKGNILERFSAQQFPDLHSELNLSSLELGDSALYFCASSVEPGLRDTQYFGPGTRLTVL.

The chain joins TRBV10-3 to TRBJ2-7; the D gene is possibly TRBD2 (6 bases). Looked up from germline, CDR1 is ENHRY and CDR2 is SYGVKD. This CDR3 region has 14 residues. V was clipped by 4 bases and J by 2 bases, with 12 bases between them. The CDR3 nucleotides are TGTGCCATCAGTGGGGGGGACCTAACCTACGAGCAGTACTTC. This gives the protein CAISGGDLTYEQYF.

The chain recombines TRBV5-6 with TRBJ1-1, with 7 bases aligning to TRBD1. Germline V gene lookup returns CDR1 SGHDT and CDR2 YYEEEE. Trimming took 2 bases from V and 3 from J; bases not matched to a gene: 16. The CDR3 spans 18 residues. The CDR3 reads CASSFPPWDSGIDTEAFF. In nucleotides, the CDR3 is TGTGCCAGCAGCTTCCCACCATGGGACAGCGGAATAGACACTGAAGCTTTCTTT. Full variable domain (remainder filled in from reference TRBV5-6 and TRBJ1-1): DAGVTQSPTHLIKTRGQQVTLRCSPKSGHDTVSWYQQALGQGPQFIFQYYEEEERQRGNFPDRFSGHQFPNYSSELNVNALLLGDSALYLCASSFPPWDSGIDTEAFFGQGTRLTVV.

This clone has only a few counts. This sequence joins TRBV6-5 and TRBJ1-3; weak D call: TRBD1 (5 bases). CDR1 is MNHEY and CDR2 is SVGAGI in the germline V gene. Trimming took 5 bases from V and 8 from J, leaving 19 bases between them. The CDR3 spans 15 residues. Written as DNA, the CDR3 is TGTGCCAGCAGTAAGCAAGACAGTCCCCGGGACACCATATATTTT. Its protein product is CASSKQDSPRDTIYF.

In its sample, this clone was seen a few times. The CDR3 DNA reads TGTGCCAGCAGTGAAGCGACAGGGAGGCGAGAGACCCAGTACTTC. This translates into CASSEATGRRETQYF. This chain uses TRBV6-1 with TRBJ2-5; perhaps TRBD1 as D (7 bases). Trimming stripped 0 bases from V and 4 bases from J, with 12 bases between. The CDR3 is made up of 15 amino acids. Germline-derived CDR1 and CDR2 are MNHNS and SASEGT.

The rearrangement links TRBV5-1 to TRBJ2-7, with 12 bases fitting TRBD2. Germline assignment: CDR1 SGHRS and CDR2 YFSETQ. This CDR3 has 17 residues. The ends lost 5 bases at V and 6 bases at J; junction bases unmatched: 15. The CDR3 DNA reads TGCGCCAGCAGTTCTAGCCCCGTGACTAGCGGGAGCCGCGAGCAGTACTTC. Translation gives CASSSSPVTSGSREQYF.

In DNA form, the CDR3 reads TGTGCCAGCAGTTCGGAGCATCAGACCCAGTACTTC. It encodes CASSSEHQTQYF. The chain links TRBV12-3 or TRBV12-4 to TRBJ2-5, with no clear D. The germline V and J ends were trimmed by 4 bases and 6 bases, with 9 bases remaining between them. The CDR3 runs 12 residues.

The chain carries TRBV7-9 and TRBJ2-5; possible D gene TRBD2, 7 bases. The CDR3 is made up of 13 amino acids. Germline V gene lookup returns CDR1 SEHNR and CDR2 FQNEAQ (reference sequence). V dropped 5 bases and J dropped 5 bases, with 12 bases sitting between them. This CDR3 reads CASSPGGSETQYF. The CDR3 DNA reads as TGTGCCAGCAGCCCGGGGGGCTCGGAGACCCAGTACTTC.

This chain joins TRBV28 and TRBJ1-1; no definite D call. The germline gives CDR1 MDHEN, CDR2 SYDVKM. With 7 bases removed from V and 11 bases from J, the gap between germline ends came to 14 bases. The CDR3 contains 11 residues. The CDR3 reads CASTTPRGAFF. The CDR3 DNA sequence: TGTGCCAGCACCACCCCAAGAGGGGCTTTCTTT.

The J gene is TRBJ2-5, the V gene TRBV3-1 (or the pseudogene TRBV3-2); D is uncertain. V was cut by 0 bases and J by 3 bases, with 14 bases left in between. Germline values: CDR1 LGHDT, CDR2 YNNKEL (reference sequence). The CDR3 has 16 residues. The CDR3 is CASSQEEGWAEETQYF. The CDR3 nucleotides are TGTGCCAGCAGCCAAGAAGAAGGTTGGGCAGAAGAGACCCAGTACTTC.

The table lists this clone with a few counts. The V and J genes are TRBV4-3 and TRBJ2-1; maybe TRBD2 (7 bases). V was pared by 0 bases and J by 8 bases, with 23 bases between. The germline gives CDR1 LGHNA, CDR2 YSLEER. The CDR3 is made up of 18 amino acids. CDR3 loop: CASSQDPRGAGEGDEQFF. The CDR3 coding sequence is TGCGCCAGCAGCCAAGATCCCAGAGGGGCAGGGGAGGGCGATGAGCAGTTCTTC.

V gene TRBV3-1 (or the pseudogene TRBV3-2) combines with J gene TRBJ2-1, with 8 positions matching TRBD2. The CDR3 extends over 16 amino acids. J was trimmed by 6 bases and V by 1 base; bases with no gene match: 8. CDR1 is LGHDT and CDR2 is YNNKEL in the germline V gene (reference sequence). The chain's CDR3 is CASSQAGTRGANEQFF. The CDR3 bases are TGTGCCAGCAGCCAAGCCGGGACTAGGGGGGCCAATGAGCAGTTCTTC.

V gene TRBV19 combines with J gene TRBJ2-1, with 8 bases matching TRBD1. Germline CDR1 LNHDA, CDR2 SQIVND (reference sequence). The CDR3 consists of 17 residues. V trimming: 5 bases; J trimming: 3 bases; junction bases outside the gene matches: 12. CDR3 in DNA: TGTGCCAGTAGTCCAACACAGGGGGACCTCCACTACAATGAGCAGTTCTTC. Amino acids: CASSPTQGDLHYNEQFF.

The chain has TRBV28 and TRBJ2-1, with 15 nucleotides matching TRBD2. From germline, CDR1 is MDHEN and CDR2 SYDVKM. This CDR3 contains 18 residues. Trimming at V came to 2 bases and at J to 7 bases, leaving 9 bases not matched to a gene. The CDR3 DNA follows: TGTGCCAGCAGTTTAAGGGACCTTGGACTAGCGGGGGGGAATGAGCAGTTCTTC. Its protein is CASSLRDLGLAGGNEQFF.

The gene calls are TRBV5-4 and TRBJ1-2, with D possibly matching TRBD1 (6 bases). The CDR3 has 15 amino acids. V gave up 3 bases and J gave up 3 bases, with 15 bases separating them. The germline CDR1 and CDR2 sequences are SGHNT and YYREEE (reference sequence). The CDR3 loop is CASSWGKKGDYGYTF. In DNA, the CDR3 is TGTGCCAGCAGCTGGGGAAAAAAGGGGGACTATGGCTACACCTTC.